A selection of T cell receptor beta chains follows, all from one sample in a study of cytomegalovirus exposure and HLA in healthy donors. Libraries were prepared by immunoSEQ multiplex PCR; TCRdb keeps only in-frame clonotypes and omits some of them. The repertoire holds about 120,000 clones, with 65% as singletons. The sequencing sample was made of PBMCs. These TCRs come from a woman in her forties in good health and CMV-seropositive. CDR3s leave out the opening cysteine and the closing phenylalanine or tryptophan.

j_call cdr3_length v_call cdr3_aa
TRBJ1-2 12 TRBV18 ASSPTVTNYGYT
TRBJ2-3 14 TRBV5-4 ASSSGTSGSTDTQY
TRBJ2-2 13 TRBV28 ASSSDRGHTGELF
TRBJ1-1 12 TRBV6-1 ASSVTGRATEAF
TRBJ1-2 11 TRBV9 ASSVTGVGGYT
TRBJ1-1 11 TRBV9 ASSVGGSTEAF
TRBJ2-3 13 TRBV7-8 ASSPKVSGADTQY
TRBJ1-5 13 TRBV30 AWGMGPGGDQPQH
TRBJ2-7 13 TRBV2 ASSVPDGSSYEQY
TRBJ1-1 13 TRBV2 ASRYITGGNTEAF